This TCR beta chain was captured by sequencing in a study of T-cell memory formation after mild COVID-19. Findings and caveats of the study: CD4/CD8 balance characterized clones contracting day 15 to 85, and CD4+ skew characterized later expanders. CM and EM subsets held most contracting CD4+ clones; EMRA held CD8+ ones.

Details on this clonotype: The antigen is unknown.

TCRdb reprocessed the 5' RACE reads via MiXCR and lists one record per CDR3 protein. Among about 210,000 distinct CDR3 sequences listed, about 27% were seen once. Germline-derived CDR1 and CDR2 are SGHAT and FQNNGV. V shed 2 bases and J 7 bases; nucleotides not matched to a gene: 3. The CDR3 spans 15 residues. The genes are TRBV11-2 and TRBJ1-6, with 9 bases lining up with TRBD1. Specimen: PBMCs or a T cell subset sorted from them (not recorded which). This receptor was obtained from an adult woman who had mild COVID-19 (a few samples of this study predate the infection). Cell type and time point are not known. CDR3 in amino acids: CASSLTGQGNSPLHF. The CDR3 nucleotides read TGTGCCAGCAGCTTAACGGGACAGGGCAATTCACCCCTCCACTTT.